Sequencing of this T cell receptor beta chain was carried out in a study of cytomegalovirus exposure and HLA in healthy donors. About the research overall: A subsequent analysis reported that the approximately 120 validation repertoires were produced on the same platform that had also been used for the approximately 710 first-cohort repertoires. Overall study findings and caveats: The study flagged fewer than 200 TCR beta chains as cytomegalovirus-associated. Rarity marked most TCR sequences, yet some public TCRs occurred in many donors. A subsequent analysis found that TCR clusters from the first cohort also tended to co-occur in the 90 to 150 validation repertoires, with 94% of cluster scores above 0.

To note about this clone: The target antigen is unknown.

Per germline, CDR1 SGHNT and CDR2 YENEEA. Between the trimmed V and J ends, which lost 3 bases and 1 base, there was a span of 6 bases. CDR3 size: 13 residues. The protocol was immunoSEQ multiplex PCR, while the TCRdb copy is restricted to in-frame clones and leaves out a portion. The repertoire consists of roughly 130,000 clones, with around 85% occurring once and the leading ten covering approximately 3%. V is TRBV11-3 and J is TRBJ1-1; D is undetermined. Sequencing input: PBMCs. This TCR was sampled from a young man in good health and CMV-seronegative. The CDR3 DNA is TGTGCCAGCAGCTTCCAGGAGAACACTGAAGCTTTCTTT. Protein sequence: CASSFQENTEAFF.